Each of the 28 T cell receptor beta chains below was sequenced from the same sample in a study of beta chain features in type 1 diabetes. Every isolated RNA sample was fully reverse transcribed, so sequencing captured expressed TCRB transcripts. This table comes from immunoSEQ multiplex PCR, and its TCRdb copy is limited to in-frame clones, with some not included. The data hold around 170,000 clones, with about 9.8% observed a single time. Material: central memory CD4+ T cells from blood. The receptors were sampled from a woman aged 18 to 35 in good health.

This clone was counted ten times or more. The chain is built from TRBV28 and TRBJ2-7; 8 bases map to TRBD1. This CDR3 comprises 15 residues. Germline-derived CDR1 and CDR2 are MDHEN and SYDVKM. Unmatched junction bases numbered 13, after V lost 7 bases and J lost 5 bases. The CDR3 sequence is CASTPPGTGRNEQYF. As DNA, the CDR3 is TGTGCCAGCACTCCCCCCGGGACAGGACGTAACGAGCAGTACTTC.

The CDR3 here is CASSLGEGGYTF. The CDR3 bases are TGTGCCAGCAGCTTGGGGGAGGGTGGCTACACCTTC. This chain uses TRBV7-8 with TRBJ1-2, with D perhaps TRBD1 (5 bases). This CDR3 has 12 amino acids. CDR1 SGHVS and CDR2 FQNEAQ come from the germline V gene. Trimming took 3 bases from V and 7 from J, leaving 9 bases between them.

This clone was counted between two and nine times. The chain joins TRBV5-6 to TRBJ1-3, with 8 bases aligning to TRBD1. The CDR3 extends over 18 amino acids. Germline-derived CDR1 and CDR2 are SGHDT and YYEEEE. Trimming cost V 0 bases and J 0 bases; bases outside gene matches: 8. Here the CDR3 reads CASSLGDGQGFSGNTIYF. Written as DNA, the CDR3 is TGTGCCAGCAGCTTGGGGGATGGACAGGGATTCTCTGGAAACACCATATATTTT.

The V gene is TRBV2, the J gene TRBJ1-5, with 12 positions matching TRBD1. Germline lookup yields CDR1 SNHLY and CDR2 FYNNEI. The V and J ends lost 7 bases and 5 bases, in that order; junction bases with no gene match: 6. The CDR3 is 15 residues long. The CDR3 here is CASMGTGGAYQPQHF. In DNA form, the CDR3 reads TGTGCCAGCATGGGGACAGGGGGCGCGTATCAGCCCCAGCATTTT.

This clone was seen more than once but under ten times. V usage is TRBV18 and J usage is TRBJ2-3; 8 bases agree with TRBD2. This CDR3 has 13 residues. The germline V gene encodes CDR1 KGHSH and CDR2 LQKENI. With 4 bases clipped from V and 15 bases from J, the junction kept 12 bases outside the gene matches. CDR3 amino acids: CASSRREGEDGYF. CDR3 in DNA: TGTGCCAGCTCACGCCGGGAGGGAGAGGATGGATATTTT.

This clone has a handful of counts. The chain uses TRBV5-6 and TRBJ1-3; no clear D gene. Looked up from germline, CDR1 is SGHDT and CDR2 is YYEEEE. V was cut by 4 bases and J by 4 bases, with 9 bases left in between. The CDR3 is 13 amino acids. Here the CDR3 reads CASSAYNGNTIYF. The CDR3 DNA follows: TGTGCCAGCAGCGCTTACAACGGAAACACCATATATTTT.

Turning to this clone: The junction does not match germline at one end; this may be a read error. The chain carries TRBV9 and TRBJ2-3; possibly TRBD1 for D (5 bases). The CDR3 is 9 residues long. Germline CDR1 is SGDLS and CDR2 is YYNGEE. The CDR3 DNA reads TGCTCAGGGACAGATACGCAGTATTTT. Protein product: CSGTDTQYF.

This clone has just a few counts. The rearrangement joins TRBV23-1 to TRBJ2-2; D remains unclear. TRBV23-1 counts as an open reading frame of uncertain function. Trimming left V 8 bases short and J 1 base short, with 14 bases between. This CDR3 has 15 amino acids. The DNA for the CDR3 is TGCGCCAGCCACGAAGCCCCAGGGAACACCGGGGAGCTGTTTTTT. Residues: CASHEAPGNTGELFF.

Of note for this clone: The same CDR3 is also encoded by other DNA sequences in this sample. This sequence joins TRBV9 and TRBJ2-5; a weak D match, TRBD2 (5 bases). This CDR3 is 11 amino acids long. CDR1 and CDR2 (germline): SGDLS, YYNGEE. V was shortened by 8 bases and J by 5 bases, with 10 bases between the two germline ends. The CDR3 nucleotides read TGTGCCAGTAGCCCGGGGGAGACCCAGTACTTC. Translated, it gives CASSPGETQYF.

In this sample, this clone turned up a few times. The rearrangement joins TRBV4-2 to TRBJ2-3, with D tentatively TRBD2 (5 bases). The CDR3 extends over 15 amino acids. Germline CDR1 LGHNA, CDR2 YNFKEQ. V dropped 4 bases and J dropped 1 base, with 12 bases sitting between them. The CDR3 sequence: CASSPHGGRTDTQYF. In DNA form, the CDR3 reads TGTGCCAGCAGCCCCCACGGCGGGCGCACAGATACGCAGTATTTT.

The genes are TRBV9 and TRBJ1-1; D ambiguous. The CDR3 is 16 amino acids. The germline gives CDR1 SGDLS, CDR2 YYNGEE. Between the trimmed V and J ends, which lost 0 bases and 8 bases, there was a span of 20 bases. CDR3 amino acids: CASSVAPGSGSPEAFF. The CDR3 DNA reads TGTGCCAGCAGCGTAGCCCCAGGATCCGGCAGCCCCGAAGCTTTCTTT.

The chain joins TRBV10-3 to TRBJ2-4; 13 positions agree with TRBD2. The CDR3 contains 15 residues. Unmatched junction bases numbered 1, after V lost 0 bases and J lost 8 bases. Per the germline V gene, CDR1 is ENHRY and CDR2 is SYGVKD. In nucleotides, the CDR3 is TGTGCCATCAGTGAGTCCGGACTAGCGGGAGACATTCAGTACTTC. Protein: CAISESGLAGDIQYF.

In this sample, this clone turned up a few times. The V gene is TRBV30, the J gene TRBJ2-6; 8 bases are shared with TRBD1. Germline lookup yields CDR1 GTSNPN and CDR2 SVGIG (reference sequence). The CDR3 is made up of 16 amino acids. V lost 8 bases and J lost 0; bases outside the gene matches: 9. This CDR3 is CARSQGALSGANVLTF. For the CDR3, the DNA is TGTGCCCGATCTCAGGGGGCCCTCTCTGGGGCCAACGTCCTGACTTTC.

This chain links TRBV15 with TRBJ2-1; D perhaps matches TRBD2 (6 bases). In germline, CDR1 is LNHNV, CDR2 YYDKDF (reference sequence). V was pared by 6 bases and J by 9 bases, with 24 bases between. This CDR3 is 16 amino acids long. The CDR3 bases are TGTGCCACCAGTCGACCGGGACTCCAGGCGTTCGGTGAGCAGTTCTTC. As protein: CATSRPGLQAFGEQFF. The full variable domain, with the rest looked up from reference TRBV15 and TRBJ2-1, is DAMVIQNPRYQVTQFGKPVTLSCSQTLNHNVMYWYQQKSSQAPKLLFHYYDKDFNNEADTPDNFQSRRPNTSFCFLDIRSPGLGDTAMYLCATSRPGLQAFGEQFFGPGTRLTVL.

This chain links TRBV27 with TRBJ2-1; tentatively, D is TRBD1 (5 bases). CDR1 is MNHEY and CDR2 is SMNVEV in the germline V gene (reference sequence). Trimming shortened V by 7 bases and J by 1 base, and 14 bases separated the two germline ends. The CDR3 is made up of 15 amino acids. The CDR3 DNA follows: TGTGCCAGCAAGGGAATGACAGCTTCCTACAATGAGCAGTTCTTC. Its translation is CASKGMTASYNEQFF.

This chain's CDR3 is CASSAGSYEQYF. The CDR3 coding sequence is TGTGCCAGTAGTGCGGGCAGCTACGAGCAGTACTTC. The chain employs TRBV19 and TRBJ2-7, with D possibly matching TRBD2 (5 bases). V dropped 5 bases and J dropped 3 bases, with 8 bases sitting between them. Germline V lookup: CDR1 LNHDA, CDR2 SQIVND (reference sequence). The CDR3 loop spans 12 amino acids.

This clone came up many times. This sequence joins TRBV5-1 and TRBJ1-2; TRBD1 might be the D (5 bases). This CDR3 has 15 residues. V was pared by 0 bases and J by 3 bases, with 12 bases between. CDR1 is SGHRS and CDR2 is YFSETQ in the germline V gene. The CDR3 spells CASSLGSGRDYGYTF. In DNA form, the CDR3 reads TGCGCCAGCAGCTTGGGATCTGGCAGGGACTATGGCTACACCTTC.

In this sample, this clone turned up a few times. The chain joins TRBV7-9 to TRBJ2-3; 13 bases are a match to TRBD2. CDR3 length: 18 amino acids. Germline V gene data show CDR1 as SEHNR and CDR2 as FQNEAQ (reference sequence). V lost 4 bases to trimming and J lost 6 bases; unmatched junction nucleotides: 13. The CDR3: CASSSQDRTSGRTDTQYF. The CDR3 nucleotides are TGTGCCAGCAGCTCCCAAGATCGGACTAGCGGGAGAACCGATACGCAGTATTTT.

Only a few counts were recorded for this clone. V is TRBV9 and J is TRBJ1-2, with a possible D match to TRBD1 (5 bases). V lost 3 bases and J 3 bases, leaving 15 bases between the germline ends. CDR3 length: 15 amino acids. Germline V CDR1 and CDR2: SGDLS, YYNGEE. The CDR3 coding sequence is TGTGCCAGCAGCGCCCATCCAGGGTTCGACTATGGCTACACCTTC. Its protein is CASSAHPGFDYGYTF.

This chain links TRBV29-1 with TRBJ2-1; the match to TRBD1 covers 12 bases. Germline CDR1 is SQVTM and CDR2 is ANQGSEA. The ends lost 7 bases at V and 7 bases at J; junction bases unmatched: 8. This CDR3 spans 14 amino acids. CDR3 nucleotides: TGCAGCGGGAGAGGGGGACAGGGGGCGAATGAGCAGTTCTTC. This translates into CSGRGGQGANEQFF.

This clone was picked up a small number of times. The chain couples TRBV5-4 to TRBJ1-2; no firm D call. Trimming shortened V by 1 base and J by 6 bases, and 16 bases separated the two germline ends. The CDR3 is 15 residues long. Germline V gives CDR1 SGHNT, CDR2 YYREEE (reference sequence). The chain's CDR3 is CASSLSIWEVDGYTF. The DNA for the CDR3 is TGTGCCAGCAGCTTGTCAATTTGGGAGGTAGATGGCTACACCTTC.

In its sample, this clone was seen a few times. J is TRBJ1-1 and V is TRBV7-2; 8 bases fit TRBD1. This CDR3 has 12 residues. Germline-derived CDR1 and CDR2 are SGHTA and FQGNSA. Trimming at V came to 6 bases and at J to 10 bases, leaving 7 bases not matched to a gene. CDR3 region: CASRLGQERAFF. CDR3 in DNA: TGTGCCAGCAGACTGGGACAGGAGAGAGCTTTCTTT. The whole variable domain, remainder taken from reference TRBV7-2 and TRBJ1-1, is GAGVSQSPSNKVTEKGKDVELRCDPISGHTALYWYRQSLGQGLEFLIYFQGNSAPDKSGLPSDRFSAERTGGSVSTLTIQRTQQEDSAVYLCASRLGQERAFFGQGTRLTVV.

The chain employs TRBV5-1 and TRBJ1-2; D remains unclear. Germline V gene lookup returns CDR1 SGHRS and CDR2 YFSETQ. With 0 bases removed from V and 5 bases from J, the gap between germline ends came to 8 bases. This CDR3 contains 13 residues. Here the CDR3 reads CASSLGRGYGYTF. CDR3 coding DNA: TGCGCCAGCAGCTTGGGCAGAGGTTATGGCTACACCTTC.

This clone turned up a few times. The chain has TRBV5-5 and TRBJ1-2; TRBD1 agrees at 10 bases. CDR3 length equals 15 residues. V shed 0 bases, J shed 8 bases, and the junction held 7 bases outside the gene matches. The germline V gene encodes CDR1 SGHKS and CDR2 YYEKEE (reference sequence). The CDR3 region is CASSLGTGGLEGYTF. CDR3 nucleotide sequence: TGTGCCAGCAGCTTGGGGACAGGGGGACTTGAGGGCTACACCTTC.

The rearrangement links TRBV5-1 to TRBJ1-5; D perhaps matches TRBD1 (6 bases). The length of the CDR3 is 15 residues. Trimming stripped 2 bases from V and 2 bases from J, with 11 bases between. Germline V gene data show CDR1 as SGHRS and CDR2 as YFSETQ. The CDR3 reads CASSFAGEGNQPQHF. The DNA of the CDR3 is TGCGCCAGCAGCTTCGCAGGGGAAGGCAATCAGCCCCAGCATTTT.

This clone showed up just a few times. The CDR3 sequence: CASSVGLAGETQYF. CDR3 nucleotide sequence: TGTGCCAGCAGTGTGGGACTAGCTGGGGAGACCCAGTACTTC. V usage is TRBV2 and J usage is TRBJ2-5; 9 nucleotides agree with TRBD2. This CDR3 has 14 amino acids. V lost 4 bases and J lost 5; bases outside the gene matches: 5. Per germline, CDR1 SNHLY and CDR2 FYNNEI.

The V and J genes are TRBV5-6 and TRBJ1-2; 7 positions match TRBD1. CDR1 and CDR2 from the germline V gene are SGHDT and YYEEEE. With 0 bases clipped from V and 8 bases from J, the junction kept 4 bases outside the gene matches. The CDR3 totals 13 residues. The CDR3 DNA sequence: TGTGCCAGCAGCTTGGAAGGGGGCGAAGGCTACACCTTC. Amino acid sequence: CASSLEGGEGYTF.

This clone has more than one count but fewer than ten. The genes are TRBV4-1 and TRBJ2-5; 13 positions match TRBD2. V lost 4 bases, J lost 2 bases, and 10 bases stayed unmatched. CDR3 size: 18 residues. CDR1 MGHRA and CDR2 YSYEKL come from the germline V gene. For the CDR3, the DNA is TGCGCCAGCAGCCTCCCCCTATTACTAGCGGGGGGGCAAGAGACCCAGTACTTC. It translates to CASSLPLLLAGGQETQYF.